This TCR beta chain was obtained from a study of blood T cells in healthy people across ages. Study results and limitations: Strongly correlated with naive T cell percentage was TCR beta diversity. Donor CMV status, an unknown factor, possibly confounded changes in expanded clonotypes. Versus aged donors, long-lived donors had higher diversity and more naive CD4+ cells.

The use of a sample-barcoded 5' primer and a J-beta primer mix characterized a second PCR of roughly 7 to 12 cycles. Each CDR3 protein is one row after TCRdb ran MiXCR on the 5' RACE reads. The repertoire consists of roughly 2 million distinct CDR3 sequences, with about 50% occurring once and the leading ten covering 2.1%. Regarding this clonotype: The antigen is unknown.

This CDR3 is 15 amino acids long. Trimming stripped 7 bases from V and 2 bases from J, with 18 bases between. Per germline, CDR1 LNHDA and CDR2 SQIVND (reference sequence). Sequenced input: blood. The source of this sequence is a woman aged 40 to 50 in good health. The chain combines TRBV19 with TRBJ2-7; D possibly uses TRBD1 or TRBD2 (6 bases each). This chain's CDR3 is CASTSSGGHPYEQYF. The CDR3 DNA reads as TGTGCCAGTACCTCCTCCGGGGGACACCCCTACGAGCAGTACTTC.